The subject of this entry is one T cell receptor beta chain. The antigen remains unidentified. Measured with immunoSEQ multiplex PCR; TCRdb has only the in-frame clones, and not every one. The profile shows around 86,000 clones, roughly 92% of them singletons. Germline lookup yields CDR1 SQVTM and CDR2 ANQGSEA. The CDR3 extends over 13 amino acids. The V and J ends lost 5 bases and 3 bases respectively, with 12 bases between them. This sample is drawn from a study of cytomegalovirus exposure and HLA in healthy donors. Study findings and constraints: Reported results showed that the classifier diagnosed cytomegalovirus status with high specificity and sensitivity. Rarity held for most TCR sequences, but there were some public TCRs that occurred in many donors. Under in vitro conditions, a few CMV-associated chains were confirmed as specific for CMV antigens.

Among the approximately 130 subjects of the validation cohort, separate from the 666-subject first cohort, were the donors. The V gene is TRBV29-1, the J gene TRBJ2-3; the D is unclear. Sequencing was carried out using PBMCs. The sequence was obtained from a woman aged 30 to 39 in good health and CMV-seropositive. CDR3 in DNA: TGCAGCGTTTTCCGCCCTACTACAGATACGCAGTATTTT. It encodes CSVFRPTTDTQYF.